Listed below are T cell receptor beta chains from one sample, sequenced in a study of shared clonotypes between healthy human individuals. Some clones are missing from TCRdb's copy, which holds only in-frame ones; the method was immunoSEQ multiplex PCR. The repertoire holds some 1 million clones, with more than 60% as singletons. Material: memory CD4+ T cells sorted from blood. The receptor set was obtained from a man between 18 and 35 years old in good health. The CDR3 runs from the conserved cysteine through the conserved F or W. The D gene is left open where the match is weak. Where a row states a size, it is once, few, many or the class of an expanded clone; other rows omit it.

D	V	size	J	CDR3	DNA
NA	TRBV5-1	NA	TRBJ2-3	CASSRIGGSTDTQYF	TGCGCCAGCAGCAGAATAGGGGGGAGCACAGATACGCAGTATTTT
NA	TRBV28	NA	TRBJ2-2	CASSSPGQVNTGELFF	TGTGCCAGCAGTTCCCCCGGACAAGTAAACACCGGGGAGCTGTTTTTT
TRBD1	TRBV19	few	TRBJ2-2	CASIGDRGRKTGELFF	TGTGCCAGTATCGGGGACAGGGGAAGGAAAACTGGGGAGCTGTTTTTT
TRBD2	TRBV19	NA	TRBJ2-5	CASSTGLAGLNF	TGTGCCAGTAGTACGGGACTAGCGGGGCTGAACTTC
NA	TRBV2	NA	TRBJ2-4	CASSEGGGLAKNIQYF	TGTGCCAGCAGTGAAGGGGGCGGGTTGGCCAAAAACATTCAGTACTTC
NA	TRBV5-5	NA	TRBJ1-6	CASSTASRQGSPLHF	TGTGCCAGCAGTACGGCTTCGAGGCAAGGTTCACCCCTCCACTTT
NA	TRBV2	NA	TRBJ2-1	CASSDDRRGEQFF	TGTGCCAGCAGTGACGACAGGAGGGGTGAGCAGTTCTTC
NA	TRBV6-4	NA	TRBJ1-2	CASSDSGGYTF	TGTGCCAGCAGTGACTCGGGTGGCTACACCTTC
NA	TRBV7-9	NA	TRBJ2-2	CASSFGAANTGELFF	TGTGCCAGCAGCTTTGGGGCAGCGAACACCGGGGAGCTGTTTTTT
NA	TRBV10-2	few	TRBJ2-1	CASRGGNNEQFF	TGCGCCAGCAGAGGAGGGAACAATGAGCAGTTCTTC
TRBD1	TRBV18	NA	TRBJ2-7	CASSSQGSLSYEQYF	TGTGCCAGCTCGTCACAGGGGTCCCTCTCCTACGAGCAGTACTTC
NA	TRBV19	NA	TRBJ1-1	CASSGHTEAFF	TGTGCCAGTAGTGGTCACACTGAAGCTTTCTTT
NA	TRBV6-6	few	TRBJ2-3	CASSYFAEGDTQYF	TGTGCCAGCAGTTATTTCGCTGAGGGAGATACGCAGTATTTT
NA	TRBV4-1	NA	TRBJ1-2	CASSQDSRGYGYTF	TGCGCCAGCAGCCAAGATAGCAGGGGCTATGGCTACACCTTC
NA	TRBV27	NA	TRBJ2-3	CASHRQGASTDTQYF	TGTGCCAGCCACCGTCAGGGAGCTAGCACAGATACGCAGTATTTT
TRBD1	TRBV18	NA	TRBJ1-2	CASSPGQAYGYTF	TGTGCCAGCTCACCGGGACAGGCCTATGGCTACACCTTC
NA	TRBV6-6	NA	TRBJ2-7	CASTHKGGSYEQYF	TGTGCCAGCACACATAAGGGGGGGTCCTACGAGCAGTACTTC
NA	TRBV10-3	NA	TRBJ2-2	CATIGTLNTGELFF	TGTGCCACTATAGGGACCCTCAACACCGGGGAGCTGTTTTTT
TRBD2	TRBV29-1	NA	TRBJ2-3	CSVETGLAVSDTQYF	TGCAGCGTTGAGACGGGACTAGCGGTCTCAGATACGCAGTATTTT
NA	TRBV6-6	few	TRBJ1-1	CASSSSGEAFF	TGTGCCAGCAGCTCCTCGGGGGAAGCTTTCTTT
TRBD2	TRBV19	NA	TRBJ2-7	CASSSTSGLAGHEQYF	TGTGCCAGTAGTTCCACCTCGGGACTAGCGGGACACGAGCAGTACTTC
NA	TRBV30	NA	TRBJ2-1	CAWNPGGKGDEQFF	TGTGCCTGGAATCCGGGCGGGAAGGGGGATGAGCAGTTCTTC
NA	TRBV18	NA	TRBJ1-2	CASSPTTRPDYGYTF	TGTGCCAGCTCACCCACGACCCGACCGGACTATGGCTACACCTTC
NA	TRBV7-8	NA	TRBJ2-7	CASSLQGYEQYF	TGTGCCAGCAGCTTACAGGGTTACGAGCAGTACTTC
NA	TRBV6-5	NA	TRBJ2-5	CASSRGGTQYF	TGTGCCAGCAGCCGAGGTGGAACCCAGTACTTC
NA	TRBV7-9	NA	TRBJ1-4	CASSLFTVRDSTNEKLFF	TGTGCCAGCAGCCTATTTACCGTCCGGGACTCAACTAATGAAAAACTGTTTTTT
TRBD2	TRBV30	once	TRBJ2-7	CAWSVPGRTSGNGEQYF	TGTGCCTGGAGTGTACCGGGCCGGACGAGCGGGAATGGCGAGCAGTACTTC
TRBD2	TRBV6-5	NA	TRBJ2-5	CASSYGGLAEETQYF	TGTGCCAGCAGTTACGGGGGACTAGCGGAAGAGACCCAGTACTTC
NA	TRBV7-3	NA	TRBJ2-5	CASSLSGTGQETQYF	TGTGCCAGCAGCTTAAGTGGGACGGGTCAAGAGACCCAGTACTTC
NA	TRBV9	NA	TRBJ1-2	CASSVEGRTMGGYTF	TGTGCCAGCAGCGTAGAGGGGAGGACCATGGGGGGCTACACCTTC
NA	TRBV23-1	NA	TRBJ2-3	CASESTGGEGSTDTQYF	TGCGCCAGCGAATCAACAGGAGGCGAGGGGAGTACAGATACGCAGTATTTT
TRBD2	TRBV5-4	once	TRBJ2-3	CASQTSGGRTDTQYF	TGTGCCAGCCAAACTAGCGGGGGGCGCACAGATACGCAGTATTTT
NA	TRBV28	NA	TRBJ2-1	CASRGSNEQFF	TGTGCCAGCCGCGGGTCCAATGAGCAGTTCTTC
NA	TRBV18	NA	TRBJ2-7	CASSGTGTASSYEQYF	TGTGCCAGCTCAGGAACAGGGACGGCTAGCTCCTACGAGCAGTACTTC
NA	TRBV11-2	few	TRBJ2-1	CASSLGLERNNEQFF	TGTGCCAGCAGCTTAGGCCTCGAACGGAACAATGAGCAGTTCTTC
TRBD2	TRBV9	NA	TRBJ2-3	CASSPRAREGRDTQYF	TGTGCCAGCAGCCCACGAGCGCGGGAGGGCAGGGATACGCAGTATTTT
NA	TRBV11-2	NA	TRBJ2-7	CASSLDRVYEQYF	TGTGCCAGCAGCTTAGACAGGGTGTACGAGCAGTACTTC
TRBD2	TRBV7-6	few	TRBJ2-5	CASSRTSGVQETQYF	TGTGCCAGCAGCCGGACTAGCGGGGTTCAAGAGACCCAGTACTTC
TRBD1	TRBV5-1	NA	TRBJ1-6	CASSSDRENSPLHF	TGCGCCAGCAGCTCAGACAGGGAAAATTCACCCCTCCACTTT
NA	TRBV13	NA	TRBJ2-3	CASSPLGVDTQYF	TGTGCCAGCAGCCCGTTAGGGGTAGATACGCAGTATTTT
NA	TRBV11-2	NA	TRBJ1-2	CASSGPNLYGYTF	TGTGCCAGCAGCGGACCTAACCTCTATGGCTACACCTTC
TRBD2	TRBV7-6	few	TRBJ2-7	CASSFQFHGTSVYF	TGTGCCAGCAGCTTCCAATTCCATGGGACTAGCGTTTACTTC